The rows below give T cell receptor beta chains drawn from one sample of a study of blood T cells in healthy people across ages. A single record per CDR3 protein comes from TCRdb applying MiXCR to the 5' RACE reads. The sample holds approximately 810,000 distinct CDR3 sequences, roughly 35% seen once. Sequencing used blood. The receptors here all came from a man aged 18 to 29 in good health. The CDR3 runs from the conserved cysteine through the conserved F or W. The D gene is left open where the match is weak. Size tells how often a clone was seen (once, few, many) or the class of an expanded clone, and some rows leave it out.

V	D	J	size	DNA	CDR3
TRBV11-2	TRBD1	TRBJ1-2	few	TGTGCCAGCGCCCTAGGGGGCAACTATGGCTACACCTTC	CASALGGNYGYTF
TRBV12-3/TRBV12-4	NA	TRBJ2-5	many	TGTGCCAGCAGCCCCAGGGACCCCTATGAGGAGACCCAGTACTTC	CASSPRDPYEETQYF
TRBV12-3/TRBV12-4	NA	TRBJ2-7	many	TGTGCCAGCAGTTTAGGAGGTGGGGGCGCCTCCTACGAGCAGTACTTC	CASSLGGGGASYEQYF
TRBV20-1	NA	TRBJ2-1	NA	TGCAGTGCCCCCTCATGGATGGGCAATGAGCAGTTCTTC	CSAPSWMGNEQFF
TRBV25-1	NA	TRBJ2-1	NA	TGTGCCAGCAGTGGAGACCCCGGGACGGGTGAGCAGTTCTTC	CASSGDPGTGEQFF
TRBV5-6	NA	TRBJ1-5	NA	TGTGCCAGCAGCTCTCTGGAACTTAGCAATCAGCCCCAGCATTTT	CASSSLELSNQPQHF
TRBV13	TRBD2	TRBJ2-1	NA	TGTGCCAGCAGCTTAGTCGGTAGCGGGGTTTTAAATGAGCAGTTCTTC	CASSLVGSGVLNEQFF
TRBV12-3/TRBV12-4	TRBD2	TRBJ2-5	NA	TGTGCCAGCAGTTTAGCACCCGAGCGGGGGTACCAAGAGACCCAGTACTTC	CASSLAPERGYQETQYF
TRBV5-5	NA	TRBJ1-3	many	TGTGCCAGCAGCTTGGTGGCCCCAGGGACTGGAAACACCATATATTTT	CASSLVAPGTGNTIYF
TRBV4-3	NA	TRBJ2-3	many	TGCGCCAGCAGCCAAGGTCAAACGGCGCTCACAGATACGCAGTATTTT	CASSQGQTALTDTQYF
TRBV5-1	TRBD1	TRBJ2-3	many	TGCGCCAGCAGCCCCGGACAGGGGGCACATGCGGGAGTCGCAGATACGCAGTATTTT	CASSPGQGAHAGVADTQYF
TRBV6-2/TRBV6-3	NA	TRBJ2-1	NA	TGTGCCAGCTGTTTAGACAGTATCAATGAGCAGTTCTTC	CASCLDSINEQFF
TRBV2	NA	TRBJ1-2	NA	TGTGCCGGTCTCGAGGGGGTAACTAACTATGGCTACACCTTC	CAGLEGVTNYGYTF
TRBV5-1	TRBD2	TRBJ2-5	once	TGCGCCAGCAGCTTGCGCGGGGGTGGAGGAGAGGCTCAGTACTTC	CASSLRGGGGEAQYF
TRBV12-3/TRBV12-4	NA	TRBJ2-5	many	TGTGCCAGCAGTTTAGATCTCGTTGGGGAGACCCAGTACTTC	CASSLDLVGETQYF
TRBV4-3	NA	TRBJ2-4	many	TGCGCCAGCAGCGCGGACTCTCCCGGAGCCAAAAACATTCAGTACTTC	CASSADSPGAKNIQYF
TRBV5-8	NA	TRBJ2-3	many	TGTGCCAGCAGCTTGGTTGAGGGAGGCACAGATACGCAGTATTTT	CASSLVEGGTDTQYF
TRBV12-3/TRBV12-4	NA	TRBJ2-7	NA	TGTGCCAGCGGCTACAGGGACGCCGAGCAGTACTTC	CASGYRDAEQYF
TRBV3-1	NA	TRBJ1-1	NA	TGTGCCAGCAGCCAAGTCGCAGGGTCTACTGAAGCTTTCTTT	CASSQVAGSTEAFF
TRBV7-9	TRBD1	TRBJ1-4	few	TGTGCCAGCAGCTTAGGGGGACAGCCTAATGAAAAACTGTTTTTT	CASSLGGQPNEKLFF
TRBV5-6	NA	TRBJ2-6	few	TGTGCCAGCAGCTTGGTAATCTCTGGGGCCAACGTCCTGACTTTC	CASSLVISGANVLTF
TRBV6-5	TRBD1	TRBJ1-1	NA	TGTGCCAGCAGTACTCTACAGGGGTGGGCCACTGAAGCTTTCTTT	CASSTLQGWATEAFF
TRBV12-3/TRBV12-4	NA	TRBJ2-1	NA	TGTGCCAGCAGTTTAGGGACGAGGTCCCACAATGAGCAGTTCTTC	CASSLGTRSHNEQFF
TRBV5-1	NA	TRBJ2-5	few	TGCGCCAGCAGCGCCAATGCGGGATCCCAAGAGACCCAGTACTTC	CASSANAGSQETQYF
TRBV4-2	NA	TRBJ2-3	NA	TGTGCCAGCAGCCAAGACAGCTCTAGCACAGATACGCAGTATTTT	CASSQDSSSTDTQYF
TRBV3-1	TRBD1	TRBJ2-6	NA	TGTGCCAGCAGCCATTCGGCAGGGGGCGCCTCTGGGGCCAACGTCCTGACTTTC	CASSHSAGGASGANVLTF
TRBV20-1	NA	TRBJ2-3	many	TGCAGTGCTAGAGATTCAGAGGGGACAGATACGCAGTATTTT	CSARDSEGTDTQYF
TRBV12-3/TRBV12-4	NA	TRBJ1-4	few	TGTGCCAGCTGGGCCGGGGCTCGGGAAAAACTGTTTTTT	CASWAGAREKLFF
TRBV15	TRBD1	TRBJ2-3	many	TGTGCCACCAGCACCAGGACAGGGGAAGGCACAGATACGCAGTATTTT	CATSTRTGEGTDTQYF
TRBV7-7	NA	TRBJ2-7	NA	TGTGCTAGCAGCCCCGAGGTGAGCCCGGTCTACGAGCAGTACTTC	CASSPEVSPVYEQYF
TRBV20-1	TRBD1	TRBJ1-1	NA	TGCAGTGCTAGGAAGGGGGCCAATACTGAAGCTTTCTTT	CSARKGANTEAFF
TRBV7-8	NA	TRBJ1-4	NA	TGTGCCAGCAGCTTGCGTTATAATGAAAAACTGTTTTTT	CASSLRYNEKLFF
TRBV10-3	TRBD2	TRBJ2-3	NA	TGTGCCATCACTGGGACTAGCGTTGGCACAGATACGCAGTATTTT	CAITGTSVGTDTQYF
TRBV24-1	NA	TRBJ1-1	NA	TGTGCCACCAGTGGGACAGACACAACTGAAGCTTTCTTT	CATSGTDTTEAFF
TRBV7-9	NA	TRBJ2-5	NA	TGTGCCAGCAGCCCCTCGAAAATAGGCGAGACCCAGTACTTC	CASSPSKIGETQYF
TRBV7-6	NA	TRBJ2-7	few	TGTGCCAGCAGCTTATCATTCAGTGGAGCCTACGAGCAGTACTTC	CASSLSFSGAYEQYF
TRBV12-3/TRBV12-4	NA	TRBJ2-5	NA	TGTGCCAGCAGTTTATCAGGGAAGGGGACCCGAGGGACCCAGTACTTC	CASSLSGKGTRGTQYF
TRBV7-9	NA	TRBJ2-1	NA	TGTGCCAGCAGCTTAGGGCTGGGCCTGTACAATGAGCAGTTCTTC	CASSLGLGLYNEQFF
TRBV20-1	TRBD1	TRBJ1-2	few	TGCAGTGCTAGTATGGACAGGGGGTACTATGGCTACACCTTC	CSASMDRGYYGYTF
TRBV21-1	NA	TRBJ2-1	once	TGTGCCAGCAGTACCAGGGTTTCCAGGGGGTACTTATCGTGGTCCTACAATGAGCAGTTCTTC	CASSTRVSRGYLSWSYNEQFF
TRBV19	NA	TRBJ2-1	NA	TGTGCCAGTACCACCCCTTTCGACAACAATGAGCAGTTCTTC	CASTTPFDNNEQFF
TRBV2	NA	TRBJ2-4	NA	TGTGCCAGCAGTGATTTCGTCCTGTCGTCCAAAAACATTCAGTACTTC	CASSDFVLSSKNIQYF
TRBV6-2/TRBV6-3	TRBD1	TRBJ2-5	NA	TGTGCCAGCAGTTACGACAGGGGGCGAGAGACCCAGTACTTC	CASSYDRGRETQYF
TRBV5-6	NA	TRBJ1-2	few	TGTGCCAGCAGCCTGACAGTTTATGGCTACACCTTC	CASSLTVYGYTF
TRBV7-2	NA	TRBJ2-7	NA	TGTGCCAGCAGCCAGGGCGGGGGCAGCTCCTACAATGAGCAGTACTTC	CASSQGGGSSYNEQYF
TRBV2	TRBD1	TRBJ2-2	NA	TGTGCCAGCGGGACAGTGAGATCCGGGGAGCTGTTTTTT	CASGTVRSGELFF
TRBV15	NA	TRBJ2-7	once	TGTGCCACCGACGATGACAGAACCTACAATGAGCAGTACTTC	CATDDDRTYNEQYF
TRBV12-3/TRBV12-4	TRBD2	TRBJ2-3	NA	TGTGCCAGCAGTCCCACGACTAGCGGGGCGGATACGCAGTATTTT	CASSPTTSGADTQYF
TRBV9	TRBD1	TRBJ1-2	NA	TGTGCCAGCAGCGTCGACCCTGGGGACAGACGAAGGGATGGCTACACCTTC	CASSVDPGDRRRDGYTF
TRBV7-9	TRBD1	TRBJ1-2	NA	TGTGCCAGCAGCGCCGGGACAGGGGGACGGTACACCTTC	CASSAGTGGRYTF
TRBV12-5	NA	TRBJ2-7	NA	TGTGCTAGTGGTGGGGACCCCCTCGGTGAGCAGTACTTC	CASGGDPLGEQYF
TRBV7-2	NA	TRBJ2-4	once	TGTGCCAGCAGCTTAGATCACTCGGGAGATTTGAACATTCAGTACTTC	CASSLDHSGDLNIQYF
TRBV3-1	NA	TRBJ1-2	few	TGTGCCAGCAGCCAAGCAGCAGCCTCCTATGGCTACACCTTC	CASSQAAASYGYTF
TRBV20-1	NA	TRBJ1-4	few	TGCAGTGCTATTAAGGGAGCTCCTGCAACTAATGAAGAACTGTTTTTT	CSAIKGAPATNEELFF
TRBV20-1	TRBD2	TRBJ2-1	few	TGCAGTGCCCCGAGCGGGGCTCTCGACAATGAGCAGTTCTTC	CSAPSGALDNEQFF
TRBV7-2	NA	TRBJ2-1	NA	TGTGCCGGCAGCTTAGACGGGGCAGGGCGTGAGCAGTTCTTC	CAGSLDGAGREQFF
TRBV7-8	NA	TRBJ2-1	NA	TGTGCCAGCAGCTTGGGAATTGGGGATGAGCAGTTCTTC	CASSLGIGDEQFF
TRBV20-1	NA	TRBJ1-5	few	TGCAGTGCTAGAGATGAGGACACGCCGGGTCAGCCCCAGCATTTT	CSARDEDTPGQPQHF
TRBV5-1	NA	TRBJ1-4	few	TGCGCCAGCAGCGCCCAGGGTTCCGGTGAAAAACTGTTTTTT	CASSAQGSGEKLFF
TRBV20-1	TRBD2	TRBJ2-5	NA	TGCAGTGCTCTCCGACGGGGACTAGCGGGGGCTCAAGAGACCCAGTACTTC	CSALRRGLAGAQETQYF